This entry lists 23 T cell receptor beta chains sequenced from one sample in a study of cytomegalovirus exposure and HLA in healthy donors. Primers for the PCR totalled 60 Vbeta and 13 Jbeta. Profiling relied on immunoSEQ multiplex PCR, and the TCRdb table lists in-frame clones only, not all of them. Among around 33,000 clones listed, about 72% were seen once. The sample was PBMCs. The source of these receptors is a young woman in good health and CMV-seropositive.

CDR3 sequence: CAWSVEGRGGYEQYF. The CDR3 DNA reads as TGTGCCTGGAGTGTAGAGGGGCGCGGGGGCTACGAGCAGTACTTC. The chain carries TRBV30 and TRBJ2-7; TRBD2 agrees at 7 bases. The germline V gene has CDR1 GTSNPN and CDR2 SVGIG (reference sequence). This CDR3 is 15 amino acids long. With V trimmed by 0 bases and J by 3 bases, 8 bases remained unmatched.

The chain is built from TRBV7-9 and TRBJ2-2, with TRBD2 identical over 9 bases. V gave up 5 bases and J gave up 7 bases; unmatched junction bases: 11. This CDR3 region has 16 residues. CDR1 and CDR2 from the germline V gene are SEHNR and FQNEAQ (reference sequence). CDR3: CASSPQLAGKNGELFF. The CDR3 DNA reads as TGTGCCAGCAGCCCGCAGCTAGCGGGGAAGAACGGGGAGCTGTTTTTT.

The genes are TRBV6-1 and TRBJ1-4, with unresolved D. CDR1 is MNHNS and CDR2 is SASEGT in the germline V gene. This CDR3 spans 17 amino acids. V lost 4 bases to trimming and J lost 0 bases, with 15 bases between them. The CDR3 bases are TGTGCCAGCAGTGTCAGGACTCAAATCGCAACTAATGAAAAACTGTTTTTT. This gives the protein CASSVRTQIATNEKLFF.

This clone appeared once. This chain links TRBV10-3 with TRBJ1-1; D perhaps matches TRBD1 (6 bases). The CDR3 consists of 13 residues. Deletions cut 6 bases from V and 4 bases from J, with 12 bases between. CDR1 and CDR2 from the germline V gene are ENHRY and SYGVKD. The CDR3 coding sequence is TGTGCCATCAGAGGGGGTGAGGGCACTGAAGCTTTCTTT. It codes for CAIRGGEGTEAFF.

The chain is built from TRBV11-2 and TRBJ1-1, with no clear D. CDR1 and CDR2 from the germline V gene are SGHAT and FQNNGV. The germline V and J ends were trimmed by 2 bases and 0 bases, with 4 bases remaining between them. CDR3 length: 13 amino acids. Written as DNA, the CDR3 is TGTGCCAGCAGCTTATATGTGAACACTGAAGCTTTCTTT. It translates to CASSLYVNTEAFF.

V and J are TRBV18 and TRBJ2-1; 10 bases agree with TRBD2. V dropped 1 base and J dropped 7; count of bases not matched to a gene: 7. The CDR3 is 16 residues long. Germline CDR1 and CDR2: KGHSH and LQKENI. The DNA for the CDR3 is TGTGCCAGCTCACCACGTCGAGCGGGAGGGTCAAATGAGCAGTTCTTC. Translation gives CASSPRRAGGSNEQFF. The variable domain in full, with the rest retrieved from reference TRBV18 and TRBJ2-1, is NAGVMQNPRHLVRRRGQEARLRCSPMKGHSHVYWYRQLPEEGLKFMVYLQKENIIDESGMPKERFSAEFPKEGPSILRIQQVVRGDSAAYFCASSPRRAGGSNEQFFGPGTRLTVL.

This clone was seen a few times. CDR3 sequence reads: CASSYPEGLNQPQHF. CDR3 nucleotides: TGTGCCAGCAGTTACCCCGAGGGTTTAAATCAGCCCCAGCATTTT. The rearrangement links TRBV6-5 to TRBJ1-5; D is unclear. Germline V gene lookup returns CDR1 MNHEY and CDR2 SVGAGI. Trimming took 2 bases from V and 4 from J, leaving 12 bases between them. This CDR3 has 15 amino acids.

The chain combines TRBV19 with TRBJ1-2, with TRBD1 as a possible D gene (5 bases). The CDR3 consists of 15 residues. Germline-derived CDR1 and CDR2 are LNHDA and SQIVND (reference sequence). V dropped 5 bases and J dropped 4 bases, with 17 bases sitting between them. This CDR3 is CASSDHRQFLYGYTF. The CDR3 coding sequence is TGTGCCAGTAGTGACCACCGACAGTTTCTCTATGGCTACACCTTC.

This clone appeared once. This chain joins TRBV6-1 and TRBJ2-5; possibly TRBD1 for D (6 bases). The germline V gene has CDR1 MNHNS and CDR2 SASEGT. This CDR3 is built from 14 residues. V lost 8 bases, J lost 7 bases, and 20 bases lay in between. Written as DNA, the CDR3 is TGTGCCAGCCGAGAAAACAGGGATGGGGGGACCCAGTACTTC. Translating gives CASRENRDGGTQYF.

In DNA form, the CDR3 reads TGTGCCAGCAGGGTAACAGTTAACACTGAAGCTTTCTTT. It translates to CASRVTVNTEAFF. This chain uses TRBV6-4 with TRBJ1-1; D gene unclear. Germline-derived CDR1 and CDR2 are MRHNA and SNTAGT. Trimming took off 6 bases at V and 2 bases at J, with 10 bases between the two ends. CDR3 length equals 13 residues.

This sequence joins TRBV19 and TRBJ2-7; TRBD2 aligns across 8 bases. With 5 bases clipped from V and 0 bases from J, the junction kept 3 bases outside the gene matches. The germline V gene has CDR1 LNHDA and CDR2 SQIVND (reference sequence). This CDR3 comprises 14 residues. The chain's CDR3 is CASSQLAVSYEQYF. Here the CDR3 DNA reads TGTGCCAGTAGTCAACTAGCGGTCTCCTACGAGCAGTACTTC.

The chain combines TRBV28 with TRBJ1-6; D may be TRBD1 (5 bases). The germline CDR1 and CDR2 sequences are MDHEN and SYDVKM. The V end was cut by 1 base, the J end by 6 bases, with 7 bases between. The CDR3 sequence is 14 residues long. Written as DNA, the CDR3 is TGTGCCAGCAGTTTATCAGGGCCTAATTCACCCCTCCACTTT. This translates into CASSLSGPNSPLHF.

The chain carries TRBV7-2 and TRBJ2-4; TRBD1 is a possible D gene (5 bases). Germline V gene sequence: CDR1 SGHTA, CDR2 FQGNSA. The CDR3 is 18 residues long. The germline V and J ends were trimmed by 4 bases and 0 bases, with 19 bases remaining between them. The CDR3 DNA reads TGTGCCAGCAGCTATACCCGACAGACACCACTAGCCAAAAACATTCAGTACTTC. Amino acids: CASSYTRQTPLAKNIQYF.

As to this clone: An end of the junction differs from the germline gene, which may be a read error. This chain links TRBV7-9 with TRBJ1-1; D ambiguous. Germline assignment: CDR1 SEHNR and CDR2 FQNEAQ (reference sequence). The CDR3 is 14 residues long. The CDR3: CSSSLVSIVTEAFF. CDR3 DNA sequence: TGTTCCAGCAGCTTAGTTAGCATAGTCACTGAAGCTTTCTTT.

This clone has only a few counts. The rearrangement uses TRBV5-1 and TRBJ2-2; D gene ambiguous. V was cut by 2 bases and J by 4 bases, with 9 bases left in between. Germline V lookup: CDR1 SGHRS, CDR2 YFSETQ. The CDR3 consists of 14 residues. The CDR3 coding sequence is TGCGCCAGCAGCTTTCTAGACCGCACCGGGGAGCTGTTTTTT. Translation: CASSFLDRTGELFF.

The gene calls are TRBV28 and TRBJ1-4; TRBD1 aligns across 7 bases. With 10 bases clipped from V and 0 bases from J, the junction kept 5 bases outside the gene matches. CDR1 and CDR2 (germline): MDHEN, SYDVKM. This CDR3 region has 14 residues. This CDR3 reads CATSQGATNEKLFF. CDR3 DNA: TGTGCCACCTCCCAGGGGGCAACTAATGAAAAACTGTTTTTT.

The chain carries TRBV28 and TRBJ2-1; TRBD1 is a possible D gene (7 bases). The CDR3 totals 17 residues. Germline assignment: CDR1 MDHEN and CDR2 SYDVKM. The V and J ends lost 5 bases and 9 bases respectively, with 26 bases between them. The CDR3 DNA reads TGTGCCAGCAGTCAACAGGGGACGAACGCGGGACTGAGTGAGCAGTTCTTC. Its translation: CASSQQGTNAGLSEQFF.

This clone was observed a handful of times. This chain links TRBV2 with TRBJ1-4, with 7 bases lining up with TRBD1. Germline assignment: CDR1 SNHLY and CDR2 FYNNEI. J lost 3 bases, V lost 7 bases, and 2 bases had no gene match. The CDR3 contains 13 residues. CDR3 in DNA: TGTGCCAGCAAGGGACAGCCTAATGAAAAACTGTTTTTT. It translates to CASKGQPNEKLFF.

The chain couples TRBV27 to TRBJ2-2; possibly TRBD2 for D (6 bases). This CDR3 has 16 amino acids. The germline V gene has CDR1 MNHEY and CDR2 SMNVEV (reference sequence). The V end was cut by 5 bases, the J end by 2 bases, with 15 bases between. CDR3 residues: CASSLSGTPNTGELFF. CDR3 DNA: TGTGCCAGCAGTCTTTCCGGGACTCCTAACACCGGGGAGCTGTTTTTT.

This clone was seen just once. This chain joins TRBV6-1 and TRBJ1-6; tentative D call: TRBD1 (6 bases). V was clipped by 4 bases and J by 7 bases, with 17 bases between them. CDR1 and CDR2 from the germline V gene are MNHNS and SASEGT. This CDR3 has 16 amino acids. The CDR3 loop reads CASSGKSTGFNSPLHF. The CDR3 DNA reads as TGTGCCAGCAGTGGAAAGTCTACAGGGTTCAATTCACCCCTCCACTTT.

The gene calls are TRBV18 and TRBJ1-2; 7 nucleotides match TRBD1. This CDR3 spans 15 amino acids. Trimming took 3 bases from V and 8 from J; bases not matched to a gene: 12. CDR1 and CDR2 from the germline V gene are KGHSH and LQKENI. CDR3 nucleotides: TGTGCCAGCTCACCTGGGACAGAGTCCAACCGGGGCTACACCTTC. Its protein is CASSPGTESNRGYTF.

The chain combines TRBV6-1 with TRBJ1-5; TRBD1 matches 9 bases. CDR1 and CDR2 (germline): MNHNS, SASEGT. The CDR3 loop spans 15 amino acids. With 3 bases clipped from V and 2 bases from J, the junction kept 2 bases outside the gene matches. The DNA for the CDR3 is TGTGCCAGCAGTGAGGGGGACAGGGGCAATCAGCCCCAGCATTTT. This sequence encodes CASSEGDRGNQPQHF.

This chain connects TRBV29-1 to TRBJ2-3, with D possibly being TRBD2 (6 bases). V dropped 5 bases and J dropped 2 bases, with 20 bases sitting between them. The CDR3 has 16 residues. Germline CDR1 SQVTM, CDR2 ANQGSEA. The CDR3 region has the DNA TGCAGCGTTAGTCTAAACCGGGACTGGAACACAGATACGCAGTATTTT. Its protein product is CSVSLNRDWNTDTQYF.